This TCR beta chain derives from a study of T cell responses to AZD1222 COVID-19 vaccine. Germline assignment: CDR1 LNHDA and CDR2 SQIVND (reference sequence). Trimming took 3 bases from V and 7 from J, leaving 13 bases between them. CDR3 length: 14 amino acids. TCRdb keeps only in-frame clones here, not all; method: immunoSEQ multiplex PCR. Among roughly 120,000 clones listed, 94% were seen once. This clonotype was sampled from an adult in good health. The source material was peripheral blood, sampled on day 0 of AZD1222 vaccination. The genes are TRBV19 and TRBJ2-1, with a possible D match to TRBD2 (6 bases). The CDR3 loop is CASSMGGGRNEQFF. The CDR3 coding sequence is TGTGCCAGTAGTATGGGAGGTGGGAGGAATGAGCAGTTCTTC.